These 20 T cell receptor beta chains came from one sample sequenced in a study of OX40 agonist ivuxolimab in advanced cancers. Repertoires were generated with immunoSEQ multiplex PCR, while TCRdb's copy carries only in-frame clones and drops some. The table includes some 50,000 clones, about 90% detected once. The starting material was CD4+ or CD8+ T cells sorted from blood, obtained in a trial of the OX40 agonist ivuxolimab. Source of these receptors: an adult with an advanced solid tumor such as melanoma, head and neck, liver or kidney cancer.

The chain recombines TRBV7-6 with TRBJ1-1; TRBD1 matches at 7 bases. CDR3 length equals 15 residues. V lost 2 bases, J lost 0 bases, and 3 bases stayed unmatched. Looked up from germline, CDR1 is SGHVS and CDR2 is FNYEAQ. CDR3 nucleotide sequence: TGTGCCAGCAGCTTAAAGGGACAGTTGAACACTGAAGCTTTCTTT. Translation gives CASSLKGQLNTEAFF. Full variable domain (remainder filled in from reference TRBV7-6 and TRBJ1-1): GAGVSQSPRYKVTKRGQDVALRCDPISGHVSLYWYRQALGQGPEFLTYFNYEAQQDKSGLPNDRFSAERPEGSISTLTIQRTEQRDSAMYRCASSLKGQLNTEAFFGQGTRLTVV.

This clone came up once. The chain employs TRBV13 and TRBJ2-1, with unresolved D. The germline V gene encodes CDR1 PRHDT and CDR2 FYEKMQ (reference sequence). This CDR3 has 13 amino acids. V was cut by 5 bases and J by 9 bases, with 14 bases left in between. CDR3 in amino acids: CASSLGSNGEQFF. In DNA form, the CDR3 reads TGTGCCAGCAGCCTGGGAAGCAACGGTGAGCAGTTCTTC.

The chain combines TRBV6-6 with TRBJ2-7; 9 nucleotides match TRBD1. V shed 4 bases, J shed 7 bases, and the junction held 11 bases outside the gene matches. The CDR3 runs 15 residues. The V gene's germline CDR1 is MNHNY and CDR2 SVGAGI (reference sequence). The CDR3, as DNA: TGTGCCAGCAGTTCCCAAGGACAGGGGACAGGAGAGCAGTACTTC. It specifies CASSSQGQGTGEQYF.

This sequence joins TRBV19 and TRBJ1-5; 8 bases fit TRBD1. Germline V gene sequence: CDR1 LNHDA, CDR2 SQIVND (reference sequence). The CDR3 length is 15 residues. The trim removed 10 bases at V and 0 bases at J, leaving 8 bases unmatched. The CDR3 is CATTDREYSNQPQHF. CDR3 in DNA: TGTGCCACTACGGACAGGGAGTATAGCAATCAGCCCCAGCATTTT. The variable domain in full, with the rest retrieved from reference TRBV19 and TRBJ1-5, is DGGITQSPKYLFRKEGQNVTLSCEQNLNHDAMYWYRQDPGQGLRLIYYSQIVNDFQKGDIAEGYSVSREKKESFPLTVTSAQKNPTAFYLCATTDREYSNQPQHFGDGTRLSIL.

The chain employs TRBV5-1 and TRBJ2-1; 9 bases line up with TRBD2. Germline V gives CDR1 SGHRS, CDR2 YFSETQ. The CDR3 spans 15 residues. V lost 4 bases, J lost 5 bases, and 7 bases stayed unmatched. The CDR3 here is CASSSGLATHNEQFF. CDR3 nucleotide sequence: TGCGCCAGCAGCAGCGGACTAGCGACCCACAATGAGCAGTTCTTC.

CDR3 nucleotides: TGTGCCAGCAGTTACGACAGGGGGCCCTACAATGAGCAGTTCTTC. It is translated as CASSYDRGPYNEQFF. The chain couples TRBV6-6 to TRBJ2-1; 10 bases line up with TRBD1. Germline CDR1 MNHNY, CDR2 SVGAGI (reference sequence). V shed 2 bases, J shed 2 bases, and the junction held 0 bases outside the gene matches. This CDR3 is built from 15 residues.

The chain is built from TRBV7-6 and TRBJ1-5, with 8 bases lining up with TRBD1. Germline V gives CDR1 SGHVS, CDR2 FNYEAQ. V was pared by 2 bases and J by 2 bases, with 8 bases of the junction left unmatched. The CDR3 loop spans 17 amino acids. This CDR3 reads CASSLYAGTGGNQPQHF. DNA of the CDR3: TGTGCCAGCAGCTTATACGCCGGGACAGGTGGCAATCAGCCCCAGCATTTT.

For this clone: Mismatch with germline at one junction end may stem from a read error. The chain joins TRBV7-7 to TRBJ2-1; 10 nucleotides align to TRBD2. Germline V gene sequence: CDR1 SSHAT, CDR2 FNYEAQ (reference sequence). This CDR3 contains 16 residues. CDR3 in amino acids: CASSLALAGAYNEQFF. The CDR3 coding sequence is TGTGCTAGCAGCTTAGCTCTAGCGGGAGCTTACAATGAGCAGTTCTTC.

The CDR3 DNA follows: TGTGCCAGCAGCCAGCTCGTCACAGCTTCTCTCTACAATGAGCAGTTCTTC. Protein sequence: CASSQLVTASLYNEQFF. This chain connects TRBV14 to TRBJ2-1; D not resolved. Trimming removed 3 bases from V and 3 bases from J, with 18 bases in between. Germline CDR1 is SGHDN and CDR2 is FVKESK. This CDR3 comprises 17 residues.

This clone was counted once. The rearrangement links TRBV11-2 to TRBJ2-7; D may be TRBD2 (6 bases). Trimming removed 5 bases at V and 6 bases at J, with 14 bases between. CDR1 SGHAT and CDR2 FQNNGV come from the germline V gene. This CDR3 contains 13 residues. The CDR3: CASSPRDLGEQYF. The DNA for the CDR3 is TGTGCCAGCAGCCCGCGGGACCTCGGCGAGCAGTACTTC.

The chain couples TRBV5-5 to TRBJ2-2, with TRBD2 identical over 13 bases. V lost 4 bases, J lost 3 bases, and 3 bases stayed unmatched. Germline CDR1 and CDR2: SGHKS and YYEKEE (reference sequence). CDR3 length equals 16 residues. The CDR3 loop reads CASSPGLAGDTGELFF. CDR3 in DNA: TGTGCCAGCAGCCCCGGACTAGCGGGAGACACCGGGGAGCTGTTTTTT.

CDR3 bases: TGTGCCAGCTCATGGCAGGGGTCCCATGAGCAGTTCTTC. Protein sequence: CASSWQGSHEQFF. The V gene is TRBV27, the J gene TRBJ2-1, with TRBD1 as a possible D gene (6 bases). The germline gives CDR1 MNHEY, CDR2 SMNVEV (reference sequence). V was pared by 8 bases and J by 8 bases, with 16 bases between. The CDR3 contains 13 residues.

The chain employs TRBV11-1 and TRBJ2-7, with D tentatively TRBD2 (6 bases). Germline V gene lookup returns CDR1 SGHAT and CDR2 FQDESV (reference sequence). V lost 5 bases and J 4 bases, leaving 21 bases between the germline ends. The CDR3 loop spans 16 amino acids. CDR3 sequence: CASSPGLGLKQYEQYF. CDR3 DNA: TGTGCCAGCAGCCCAGGGTTGGGACTCAAGCAGTACGAGCAGTACTTC. The whole variable domain, remainder taken from reference TRBV11-1 and TRBJ2-7, is EAEVAQSPRYKITEKSQAVAFWCDPISGHATLYWYRQILGQGPELLVQFQDESVVDDSQLPKDRFSAERLKGVDSTLKIQPAELGDSAMYLCASSPGLGLKQYEQYFGPGTRLTVT.

This sequence joins TRBV11-1 and TRBJ2-7; D might be TRBD2 (6 bases). Trimming removed 6 bases from V and 0 bases from J, with 15 bases in between. The length of the CDR3 is 15 residues. The germline V gene has CDR1 SGHAT and CDR2 FQDESV (reference sequence). The CDR3 sequence: CASRPGGQYSYEQYF. The CDR3 coding sequence is TGTGCCAGCAGACCTGGAGGGCAGTACTCCTACGAGCAGTACTTC.

CDR3 sequence reads: CASSFPLGSYNEQFF. As DNA, the CDR3 is TGTGCCAGCAGTTTCCCCCTTGGCTCCTACAATGAGCAGTTCTTC. The chain uses TRBV27 and TRBJ2-1; the D is unclear. Germline lookup yields CDR1 MNHEY and CDR2 SMNVEV (reference sequence). This CDR3 region has 15 residues. V was trimmed by 3 bases and J by 0 bases, leaving 9 bases between them.

The chain joins TRBV28 to TRBJ2-1; 8 bases fit TRBD2. The CDR3 sequence is 16 residues long. V gave up 7 bases and J gave up 2 bases; unmatched junction bases: 10. CDR1 MDHEN and CDR2 SYDVKM come from the germline V gene. CDR3: CASIEAGVRAYNEQFF. The CDR3, as DNA: TGTGCCAGCATTGAAGCGGGAGTTAGGGCCTACAATGAGCAGTTCTTC.

V usage is TRBV2 and J usage is TRBJ1-1; possible D gene TRBD1, 5 bases. The CDR3 covers 16 residues. V was clipped by 2 bases and J by 4 bases, with 17 bases between them. Germline assignment: CDR1 SNHLY and CDR2 FYNNEI. The CDR3 region is CASSELETDISTEAFF. The CDR3 DNA is TGTGCCAGCAGTGAACTTGAGACGGACATCTCCACTGAAGCTTTCTTT.

The chain uses TRBV10-3 and TRBJ2-7; 10 nucleotides match TRBD2. V dropped 9 bases and J dropped 0; count of bases not matched to a gene: 2. CDR3 length: 13 residues. Germline assignment: CDR1 ENHRY and CDR2 SYGVKD. CDR3 protein: CAIKREGSYEQYF. The CDR3 DNA follows: TGTGCCATTAAGCGGGAGGGCTCCTACGAGCAGTACTTC.

The V and J genes are TRBV10-1 and TRBJ2-1; 13 positions agree with TRBD2. Germline V gene data show CDR1 as WNHNN and CDR2 as SYGVQD (reference sequence). With 4 bases clipped from V and 8 bases from J, the junction kept 8 bases outside the gene matches. The CDR3 runs 16 residues. CDR3 sequence reads: CASSGAGTSGIYEQFF. In nucleotides, the CDR3 is TGCGCCAGCAGTGGGGCCGGGACTAGCGGGATATATGAGCAGTTCTTC.

The genes are TRBV27 and TRBJ1-3, with 7 bases that match TRBD1. The CDR3 extends over 15 amino acids. V shed 4 bases and J 0 bases; nucleotides not matched to a gene: 3. Germline V lookup: CDR1 MNHEY, CDR2 SMNVEV (reference sequence). This CDR3 reads CASSSGTDSGNTIYF. The CDR3 DNA follows: TGTGCCAGCAGTTCTGGGACAGACTCTGGAAACACCATATATTTT.